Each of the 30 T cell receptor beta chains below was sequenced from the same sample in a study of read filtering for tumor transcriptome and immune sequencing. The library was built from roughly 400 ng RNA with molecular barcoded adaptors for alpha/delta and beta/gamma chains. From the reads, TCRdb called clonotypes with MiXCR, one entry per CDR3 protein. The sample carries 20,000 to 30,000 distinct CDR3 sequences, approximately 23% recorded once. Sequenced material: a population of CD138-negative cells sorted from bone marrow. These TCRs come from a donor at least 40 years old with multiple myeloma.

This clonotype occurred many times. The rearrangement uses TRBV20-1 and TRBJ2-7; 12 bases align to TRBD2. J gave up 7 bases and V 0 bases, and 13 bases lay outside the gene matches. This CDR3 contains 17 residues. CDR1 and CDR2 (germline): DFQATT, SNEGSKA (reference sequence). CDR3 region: CSARDKGLAGGNREQYF. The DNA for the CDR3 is TGCAGTGCTAGAGATAAGGGTCTAGCGGGGGGGAATAGGGAGCAGTACTTC.

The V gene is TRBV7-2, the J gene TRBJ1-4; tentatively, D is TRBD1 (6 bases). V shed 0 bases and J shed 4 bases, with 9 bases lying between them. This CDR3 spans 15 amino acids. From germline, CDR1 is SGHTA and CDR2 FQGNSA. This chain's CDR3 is CASSLALQGNEKLFF. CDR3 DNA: TGTGCCAGCAGCTTAGCGCTACAGGGTAATGAAAAACTGTTTTTT.

CDR3 amino acids: CASSLRDRNHQPQHF. The DNA of the CDR3 is TGTGCCAGCAGTTTACGGGACAGGAACCATCAGCCCCAGCATTTT. This chain joins TRBV12-3 or TRBV12-4 and TRBJ1-5, with 8 nucleotides matching TRBD1. The J segment lost 5 bases and the V segment lost 2 bases, leaving 5 bases of the junction unmatched. This CDR3 comprises 15 residues.

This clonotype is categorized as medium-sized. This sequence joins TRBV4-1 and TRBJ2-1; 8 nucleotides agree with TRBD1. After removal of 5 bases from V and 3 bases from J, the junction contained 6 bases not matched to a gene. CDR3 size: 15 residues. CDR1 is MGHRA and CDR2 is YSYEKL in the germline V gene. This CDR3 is CASSARGTGYNEQFF. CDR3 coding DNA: TGCGCCAGCAGCGCTAGGGGGACAGGCTACAATGAGCAGTTCTTC.

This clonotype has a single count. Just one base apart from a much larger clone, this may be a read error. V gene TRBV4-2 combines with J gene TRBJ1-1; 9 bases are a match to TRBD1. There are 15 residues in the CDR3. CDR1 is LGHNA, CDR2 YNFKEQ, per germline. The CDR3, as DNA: TGTGCCGGCAGCCCACAGGGGGCCATAGGCACTGAAGCTTTCTTT. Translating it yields CAGSPQGAIGTEAFF.

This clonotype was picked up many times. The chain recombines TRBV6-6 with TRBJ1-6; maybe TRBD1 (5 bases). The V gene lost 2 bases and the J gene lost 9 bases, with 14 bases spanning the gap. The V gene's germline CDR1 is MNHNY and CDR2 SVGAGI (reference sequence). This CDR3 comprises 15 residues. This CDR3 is CASSYRVGATSPLHF. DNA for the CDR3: TGTGCCAGCAGTTACCGGGTAGGGGCGACTTCACCCCTCCACTTT.

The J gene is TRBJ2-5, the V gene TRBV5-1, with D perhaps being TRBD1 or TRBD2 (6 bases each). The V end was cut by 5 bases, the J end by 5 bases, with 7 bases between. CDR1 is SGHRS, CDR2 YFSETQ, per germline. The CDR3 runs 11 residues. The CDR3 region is CASRGGETQYF. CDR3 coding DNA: TGCGCCAGCAGAGGGGGGGAGACCCAGTACTTC.

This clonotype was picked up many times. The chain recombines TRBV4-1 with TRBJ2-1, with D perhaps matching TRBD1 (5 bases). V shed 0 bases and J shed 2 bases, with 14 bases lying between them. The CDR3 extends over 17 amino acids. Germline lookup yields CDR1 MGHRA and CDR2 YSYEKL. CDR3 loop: CASSQDERGRTYNEQFF. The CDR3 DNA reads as TGCGCCAGCAGCCAAGATGAAAGGGGAAGGACCTACAATGAGCAGTTCTTC.

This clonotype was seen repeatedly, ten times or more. CDR3 nucleotide sequence: TGTGCCAGCAGCTTAGGGTTGGGCGGCCTTGGCGGGGCCAACGTCCTGACTTTC. Translation: CASSLGLGGLGGANVLTF. The chain couples TRBV7-8 to TRBJ2-6; D ambiguous. CDR1 is SGHVS, CDR2 FQNEAQ, per germline. This CDR3 comprises 18 residues. Trimming took 1 base from V and 4 from J, leaving 17 bases between them.

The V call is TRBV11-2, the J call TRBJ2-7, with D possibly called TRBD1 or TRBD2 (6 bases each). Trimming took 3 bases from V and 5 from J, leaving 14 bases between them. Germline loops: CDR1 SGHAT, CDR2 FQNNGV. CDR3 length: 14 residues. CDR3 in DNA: TGTGCCAGCAGCTTGAGGGGGGCCCGCGACGAGCAGTACTTC. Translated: CASSLRGARDEQYF.

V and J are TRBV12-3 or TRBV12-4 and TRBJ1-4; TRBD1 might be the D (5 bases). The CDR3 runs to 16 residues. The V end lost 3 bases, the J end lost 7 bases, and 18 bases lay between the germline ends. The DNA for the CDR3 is TGTGCCAGCAGTTTCCTCGGAAAGGGGCTAGTTGAAAAACTGTTTTTT. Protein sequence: CASSFLGKGLVEKLFF.

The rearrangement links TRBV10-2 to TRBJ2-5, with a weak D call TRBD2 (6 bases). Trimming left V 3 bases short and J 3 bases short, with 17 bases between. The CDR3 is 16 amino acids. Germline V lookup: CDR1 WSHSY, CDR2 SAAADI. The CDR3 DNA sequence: TGCGCCAGCAGTGATGCAGGGTCCTTAGCGGAAGAGACCCAGTACTTC. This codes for CASSDAGSLAEETQYF.

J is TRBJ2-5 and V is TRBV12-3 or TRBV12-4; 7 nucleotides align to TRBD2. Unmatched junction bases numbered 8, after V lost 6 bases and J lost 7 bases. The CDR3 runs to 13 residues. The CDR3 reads CASRGLAEGTQYF. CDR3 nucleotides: TGTGCCAGCAGGGGCCTAGCGGAGGGGACCCAGTACTTC.

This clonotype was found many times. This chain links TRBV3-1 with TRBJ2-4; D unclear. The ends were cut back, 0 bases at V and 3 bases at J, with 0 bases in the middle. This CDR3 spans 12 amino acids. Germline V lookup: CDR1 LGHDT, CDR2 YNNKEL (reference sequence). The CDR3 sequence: CASSQDKNIQYF. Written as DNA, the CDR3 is TGTGCCAGCAGCCAAGACAAAAACATTCAGTACTTC.

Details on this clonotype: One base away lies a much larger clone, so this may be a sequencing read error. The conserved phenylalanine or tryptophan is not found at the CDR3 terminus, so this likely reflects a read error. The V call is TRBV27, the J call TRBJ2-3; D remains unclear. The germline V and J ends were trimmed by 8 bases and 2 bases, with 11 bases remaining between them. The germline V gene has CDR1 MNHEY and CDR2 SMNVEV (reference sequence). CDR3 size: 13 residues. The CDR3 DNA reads TGTGCCAGCTGCCCCGGATTCACAGATACGCAGTATTCT. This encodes CASCPGFTDTQYS.

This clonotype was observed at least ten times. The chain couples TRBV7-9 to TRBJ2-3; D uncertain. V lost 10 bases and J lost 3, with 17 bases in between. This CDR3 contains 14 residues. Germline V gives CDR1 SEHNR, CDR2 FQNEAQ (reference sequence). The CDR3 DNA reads TGTGCCAACTGGAACCTGGGCGAAACAGATACGCAGTATTTT. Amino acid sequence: CANWNLGETDTQYF.

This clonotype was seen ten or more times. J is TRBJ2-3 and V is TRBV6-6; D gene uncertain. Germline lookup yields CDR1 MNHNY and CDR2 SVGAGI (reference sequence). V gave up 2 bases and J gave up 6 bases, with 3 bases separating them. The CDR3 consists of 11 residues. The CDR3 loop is CASSYGDTQYF. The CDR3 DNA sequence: TGTGCCAGCAGTTACGGTGATACGCAGTATTTT.

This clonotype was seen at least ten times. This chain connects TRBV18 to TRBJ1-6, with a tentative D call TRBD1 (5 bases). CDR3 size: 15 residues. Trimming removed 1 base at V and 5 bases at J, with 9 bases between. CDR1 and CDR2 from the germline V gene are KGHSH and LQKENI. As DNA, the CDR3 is TGTGCCAGCTCACCACGACAGTCTGATAATTCACCCCTCCACTTT. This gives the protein CASSPRQSDNSPLHF.

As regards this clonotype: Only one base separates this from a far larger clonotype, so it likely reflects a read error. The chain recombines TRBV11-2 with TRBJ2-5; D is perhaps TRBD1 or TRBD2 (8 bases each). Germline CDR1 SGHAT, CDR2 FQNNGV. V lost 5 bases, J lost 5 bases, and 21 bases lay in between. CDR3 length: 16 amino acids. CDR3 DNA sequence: TGTGCCAGCAGCCCGCGGACTAGCAGGGGGCGGGAGACCCAGTACTTC. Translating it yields CASSPRTSRGRETQYF.

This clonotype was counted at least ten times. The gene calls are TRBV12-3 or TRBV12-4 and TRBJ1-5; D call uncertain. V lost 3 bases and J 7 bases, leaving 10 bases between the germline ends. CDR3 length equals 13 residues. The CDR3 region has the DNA TGTGCCAGCAGTTTGGACGGAGACCAGCCCCAGCATTTT. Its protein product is CASSLDGDQPQHF.

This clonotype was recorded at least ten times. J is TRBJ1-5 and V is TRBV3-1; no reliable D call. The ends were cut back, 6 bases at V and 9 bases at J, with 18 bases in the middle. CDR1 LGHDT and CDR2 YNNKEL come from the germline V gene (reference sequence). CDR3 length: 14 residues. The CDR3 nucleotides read TGTGCCAGCAGTCCAGACACGGCCGCGGGGCCCCAGCATTTT. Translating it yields CASSPDTAAGPQHF.

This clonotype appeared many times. The CDR3 region is CASSTGTGRKEKLFF. CDR3 DNA sequence: TGTGCCAGCAGTACAGGGACAGGGAGAAAGGAAAAACTGTTTTTT. This chain joins TRBV12-3 or TRBV12-4 and TRBJ1-4; the match to TRBD1 covers 9 bases. J was trimmed by 8 bases and V by 5 bases; bases with no gene match: 9. The CDR3 is 15 residues long.

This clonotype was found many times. The CDR3 DNA reads TGTGCCAGCAGCCCACTGACAGGGGAGATCAATGAGCAGTTCTTC. It yields the protein CASSPLTGEINEQFF. This chain joins TRBV7-9 and TRBJ2-1; TRBD1 agrees at 8 bases. The CDR3 is 15 amino acids. The germline V gene has CDR1 SEHNR and CDR2 FQNEAQ (reference sequence). The V and J ends lost 5 bases and 6 bases, in that order; junction bases with no gene match: 9.

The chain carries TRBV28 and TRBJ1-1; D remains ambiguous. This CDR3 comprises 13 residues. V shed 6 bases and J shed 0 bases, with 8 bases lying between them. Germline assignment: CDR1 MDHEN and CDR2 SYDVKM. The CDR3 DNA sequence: TGTGCCAGCAGCCGACCGTTGAACACTGAAGCTTTCTTT. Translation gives CASSRPLNTEAFF.

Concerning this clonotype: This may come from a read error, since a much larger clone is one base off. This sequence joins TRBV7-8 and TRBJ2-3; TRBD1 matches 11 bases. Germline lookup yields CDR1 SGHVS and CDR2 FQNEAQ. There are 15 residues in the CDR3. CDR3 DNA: TGTGCCCGCAGCAAGGGACAGGGGGTTTCGAATACGCAGTATTTT. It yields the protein CARSKGQGVSNTQYF.

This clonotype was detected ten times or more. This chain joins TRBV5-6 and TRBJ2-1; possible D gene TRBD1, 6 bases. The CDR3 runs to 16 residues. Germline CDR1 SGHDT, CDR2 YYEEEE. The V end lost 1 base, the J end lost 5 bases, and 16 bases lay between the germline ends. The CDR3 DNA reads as TGTGCCAGCAGCTTGTATACTGGGGGCCCAGACAATGAGCAGTTCTTC. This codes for CASSLYTGGPDNEQFF.

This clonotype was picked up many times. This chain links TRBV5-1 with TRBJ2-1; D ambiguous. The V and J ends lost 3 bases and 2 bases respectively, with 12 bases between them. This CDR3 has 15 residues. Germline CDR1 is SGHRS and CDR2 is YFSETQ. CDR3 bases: TGCGCCAGCAGCTCGGCAATTGTTCCCTACAATGAGCAGTTCTTC. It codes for CASSSAIVPYNEQFF.

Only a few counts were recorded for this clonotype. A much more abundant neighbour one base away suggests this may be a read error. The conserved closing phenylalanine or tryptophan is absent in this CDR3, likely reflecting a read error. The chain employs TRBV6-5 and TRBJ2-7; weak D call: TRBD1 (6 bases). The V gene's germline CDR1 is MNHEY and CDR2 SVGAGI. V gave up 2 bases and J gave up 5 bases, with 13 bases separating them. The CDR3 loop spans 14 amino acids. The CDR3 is CASSYAQQGHEQYS. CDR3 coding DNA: TGTGCCAGCAGTTACGCCCAACAGGGACACGAGCAGTACTCC.

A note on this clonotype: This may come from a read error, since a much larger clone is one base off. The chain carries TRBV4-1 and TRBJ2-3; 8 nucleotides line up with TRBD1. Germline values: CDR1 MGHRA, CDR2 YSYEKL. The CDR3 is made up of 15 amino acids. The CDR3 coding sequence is TGCGCCAGCGGCCATGGACAGGGCGTGTCGGATACGCAGTATTTT. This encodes CASGHGQGVSDTQYF.

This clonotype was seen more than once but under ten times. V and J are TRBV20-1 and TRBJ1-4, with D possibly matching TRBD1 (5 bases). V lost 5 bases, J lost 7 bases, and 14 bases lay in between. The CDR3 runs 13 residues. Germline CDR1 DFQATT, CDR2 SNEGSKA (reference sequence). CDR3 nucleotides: TGCAGTGCTCAGGACGGTGGGGCTGAAAAACTGTTTTTT. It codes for CSAQDGGAEKLFF.